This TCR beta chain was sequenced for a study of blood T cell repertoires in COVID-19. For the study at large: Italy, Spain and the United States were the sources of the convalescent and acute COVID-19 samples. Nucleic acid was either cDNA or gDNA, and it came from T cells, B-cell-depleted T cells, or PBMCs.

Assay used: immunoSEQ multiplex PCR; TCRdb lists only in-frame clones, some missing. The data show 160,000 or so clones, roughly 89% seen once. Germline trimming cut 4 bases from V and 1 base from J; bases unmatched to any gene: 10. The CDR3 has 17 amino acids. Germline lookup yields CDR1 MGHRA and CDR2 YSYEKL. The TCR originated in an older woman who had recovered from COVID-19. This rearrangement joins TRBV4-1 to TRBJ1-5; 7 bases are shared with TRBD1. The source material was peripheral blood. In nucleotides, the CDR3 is TGCGCCAGCAGCCCCAGGGGGGATATGTTAAGCAATCAGCCCCAGCATTTT. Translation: CASSPRGDMLSNQPQHF.